This T cell receptor (beta chain) derives from a study of blood T cell repertoires in COVID-19 (dated by TCRdb to the early 2020s). The study in broad terms: Samples from collaborators originated in the United States, Italy and Spain and spanned both the acute and convalescent phases of COVID-19. The prospective study material was composed of cDNA or gDNA derived from T cells, B-cell-depleted T cells, or PBMCs. Subjects who had been exposed to COVID-19, were actively infected with it, or had recovered from it provided the deeply sampled blood TCRbeta repertoires that made up the dataset. The repertoires were released in a freely available public database meant as a resource for research on the immune response to SARS-CoV-2. The samples were drawn from two sources: the first 160 participants of the ongoing ImmuneRACE study, and fewer than 1,500 subjects contributed by 6 global collaborators. The sample metadata nearly always contained a de-identified subject ID, COVID-19 status, age in years and sex. Where HLA class I and class II types were available, the types were taken from metadata supplied by the sample provider, not from assay-based typing. The research as a whole found: Clinical and demographic metadata were provided uncurated, with the amount varying by source and participant.

TCRbeta CDR3 regions were amplified from genomic DNA using the immunoSEQ Assay, a bias-controlled multiplex PCR. In the source study's methods: The number of nucleated cells in each sample was estimated from the amplification of reference gene primers within the assay. To quantify the absolute abundance of each unique TCRbeta CDR3 rearrangement, sequence reads were collapsed and filtered. Productive Simpson clonality was computed per sample as the square root of Simpson's diversity index over productive rearrangements. Sourced from immuneACCESS, this table was stored by TCRdb with only in-frame sequences that have V and J called. A share of the clones is absent; for the studies checked, an unresolved V gene accounts for under half, and the remainder has no known explanation. The V and J calls and clone size are taken from that table; D and trimming were inferred from the DNA. Within this sample are about 350,000 clones, with 90% to 95% of them counted one time only. About 3.5% of the sample is held by the ten biggest clonotypes.

Note on this clone: This clone's antigen is unknown. No base qualities exist here, and no much larger clone lies one base off it.

Another Seattle source contributed samples from volunteer blood donors who had recovered from COVID-19. Each collaborating institution followed its own protocols to collect whole blood in K2EDTA tubes. For TCRbeta analysis, collaborator samples were shipped as frozen whole blood, as isolated PBMCs, or as DNA extracted from either sample type. From the germline V gene, CDR1 is MNHEY and CDR2 is SVGEGT. V and J are trimmed by 4 bases and 4 bases, and the gene matches miss 13 bases of the junction. The CDR3 measures 17 amino acids from cysteine to phenylalanine. Only CDR3 DNA remains: 51 bases, in frame from the first base.

The sample consisted of peripheral blood. The TCR sequence derives from a woman in her late teens or twenties who had recovered from COVID-19. The chain was built from TRBV6-2 or TRBV6-3 and TRBJ1-5, with 7 junctional bases fitting TRBD1. The DNA is as follows: TGTGCCAGCAGTTCTACGGGACAGAGGAAACCTAATCAGCCCCAGCATTTT. Its amino acids are CASSSTGQRKPNQPQHF.